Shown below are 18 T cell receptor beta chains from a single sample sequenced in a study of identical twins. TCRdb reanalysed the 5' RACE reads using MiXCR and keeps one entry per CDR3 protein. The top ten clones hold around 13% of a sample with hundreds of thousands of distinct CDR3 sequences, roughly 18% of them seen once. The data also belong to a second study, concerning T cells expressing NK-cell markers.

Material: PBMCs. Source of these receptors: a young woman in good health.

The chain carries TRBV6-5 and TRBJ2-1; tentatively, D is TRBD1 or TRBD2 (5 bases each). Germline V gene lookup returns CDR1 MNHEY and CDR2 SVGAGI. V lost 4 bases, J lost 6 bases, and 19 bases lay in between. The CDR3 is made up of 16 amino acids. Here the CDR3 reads CASSLTGTQVGNEQFF. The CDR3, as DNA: TGTGCCAGCAGTTTAACCGGGACCCAAGTAGGCAATGAGCAGTTCTTC.

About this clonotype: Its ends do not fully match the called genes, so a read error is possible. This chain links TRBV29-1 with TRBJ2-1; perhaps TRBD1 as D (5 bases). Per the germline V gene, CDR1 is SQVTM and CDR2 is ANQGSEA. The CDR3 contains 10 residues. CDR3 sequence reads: CSGERGEQFF. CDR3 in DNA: TGCAGCGGTGAAAGGGGTGAGCAGTTCTTC.

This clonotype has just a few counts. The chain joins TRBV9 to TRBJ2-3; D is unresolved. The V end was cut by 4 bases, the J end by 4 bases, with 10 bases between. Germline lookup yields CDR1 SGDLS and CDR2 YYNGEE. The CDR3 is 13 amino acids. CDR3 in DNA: TGTGCCAGCAGCCCTTACTGGCCAGATACGCAGTATTTT. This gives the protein CASSPYWPDTQYF.

The chain's CDR3 is CASSEYYRGSTDTQYF. DNA of the CDR3: TGTGCCAGCAGTGAATATTATCGGGGGAGCACAGATACGCAGTATTTT. V is TRBV25-1 and J is TRBJ2-3; TRBD2 might be the D (6 bases). The CDR3 contains 16 residues. V lost 0 bases to trimming and J lost 0 bases, with 10 bases between them. The germline CDR1 and CDR2 sequences are MGHDK and SYGVNS.

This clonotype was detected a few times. DNA of the CDR3: TGCAGTGCCGAACCAGGGGGAACAGATACGCAGTATTTT. Protein sequence: CSAEPGGTDTQYF. The rearrangement links TRBV20-1 to TRBJ2-3, with 7 bases that match TRBD1. In germline, CDR1 is DFQATT, CDR2 SNEGSKA (reference sequence). Losses at the gene ends were 6 bases for V and 3 bases for J; bases not matched to a gene: 6. This CDR3 region has 13 residues.

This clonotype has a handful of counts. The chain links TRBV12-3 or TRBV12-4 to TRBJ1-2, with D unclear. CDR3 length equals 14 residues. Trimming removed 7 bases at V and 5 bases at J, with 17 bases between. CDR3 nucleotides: TGTGCCAGCACCTCAGGTCCGTGGGGATATGGCTACACCTTC. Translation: CASTSGPWGYGYTF.

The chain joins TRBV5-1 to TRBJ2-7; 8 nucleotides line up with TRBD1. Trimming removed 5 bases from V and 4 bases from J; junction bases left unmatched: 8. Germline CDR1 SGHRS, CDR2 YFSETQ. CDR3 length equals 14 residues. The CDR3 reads CASSPTDRGYEQYF. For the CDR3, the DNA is TGCGCCAGCAGTCCCACCGACAGGGGTTACGAGCAGTACTTC.

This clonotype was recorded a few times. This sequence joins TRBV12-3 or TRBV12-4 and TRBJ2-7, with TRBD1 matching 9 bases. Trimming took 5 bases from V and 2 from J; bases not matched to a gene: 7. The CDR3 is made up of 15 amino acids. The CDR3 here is CASSLRDRAPYEQYF. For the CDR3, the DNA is TGTGCCAGCAGTCTCCGGGACAGGGCCCCCTACGAGCAGTACTTC.

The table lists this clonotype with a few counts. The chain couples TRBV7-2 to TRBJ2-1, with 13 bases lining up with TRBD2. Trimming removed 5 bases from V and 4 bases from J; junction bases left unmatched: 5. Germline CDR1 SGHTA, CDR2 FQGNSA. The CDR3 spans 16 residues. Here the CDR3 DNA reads TGTGCCAGCAGCCTGCTGGGACTAGCGGGGTACAATGAGCAGTTCTTC. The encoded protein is CASSLLGLAGYNEQFF.

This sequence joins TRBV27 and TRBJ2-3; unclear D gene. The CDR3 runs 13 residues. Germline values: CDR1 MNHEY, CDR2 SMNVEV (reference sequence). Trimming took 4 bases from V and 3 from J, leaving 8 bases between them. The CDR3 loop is CASSSFETDTQYF. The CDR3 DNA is TGTGCCAGCAGTTCCTTCGAAACAGATACGCAGTATTTT.

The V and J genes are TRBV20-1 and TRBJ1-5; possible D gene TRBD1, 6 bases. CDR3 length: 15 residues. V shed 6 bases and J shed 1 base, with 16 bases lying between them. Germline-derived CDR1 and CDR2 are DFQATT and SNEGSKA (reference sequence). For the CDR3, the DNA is TGCAGTGCCAGCCTCGTGGGGGCGAGCAATCAGCCCCAGCATTTT. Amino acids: CSASLVGASNQPQHF.

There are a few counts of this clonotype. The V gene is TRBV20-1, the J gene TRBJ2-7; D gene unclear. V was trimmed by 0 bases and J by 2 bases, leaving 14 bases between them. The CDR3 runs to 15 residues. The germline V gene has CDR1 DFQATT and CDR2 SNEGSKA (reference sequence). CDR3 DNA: TGCAGTGCTAGAGATCAATCGAGACTCGCCTACGAGCAGTACTTC. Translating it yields CSARDQSRLAYEQYF.

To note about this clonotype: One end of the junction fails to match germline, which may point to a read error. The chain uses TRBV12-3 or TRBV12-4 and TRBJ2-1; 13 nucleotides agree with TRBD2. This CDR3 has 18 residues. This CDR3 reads CTSSRKGLAGTSYNEQFF. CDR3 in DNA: TGTACCAGCAGTCGCAAGGGACTAGCGGGGACCTCCTACAATGAGCAGTTCTTC.

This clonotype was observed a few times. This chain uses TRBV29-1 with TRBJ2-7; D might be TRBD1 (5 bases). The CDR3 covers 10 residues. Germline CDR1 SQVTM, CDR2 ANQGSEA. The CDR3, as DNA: TGCCACGGACACCTTTACGAGCAGTACTTC. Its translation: CHGHLYEQYF.

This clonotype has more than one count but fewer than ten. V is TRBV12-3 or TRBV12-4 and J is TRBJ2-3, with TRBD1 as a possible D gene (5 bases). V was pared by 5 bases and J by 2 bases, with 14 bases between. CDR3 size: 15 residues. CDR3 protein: CASSPQTVYTDTQYF. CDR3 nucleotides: TGTGCCAGCAGTCCCCAGACAGTCTACACAGATACGCAGTATTTT.

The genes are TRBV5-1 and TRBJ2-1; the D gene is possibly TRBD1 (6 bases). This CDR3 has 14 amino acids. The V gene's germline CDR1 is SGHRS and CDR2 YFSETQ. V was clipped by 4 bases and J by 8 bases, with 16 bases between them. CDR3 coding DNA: TGCGCCAGCAGCGTACCCCCGGGACACGATGAGCAGTTCTTC. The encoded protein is CASSVPPGHDEQFF.

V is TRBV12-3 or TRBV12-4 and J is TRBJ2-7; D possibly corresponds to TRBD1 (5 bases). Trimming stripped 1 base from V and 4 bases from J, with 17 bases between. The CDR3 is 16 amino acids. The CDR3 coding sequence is TGTGCCAGCAGTTTAGAGTCGAGCAGGGCCGTATACGAGCAGTACTTC. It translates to CASSLESSRAVYEQYF.

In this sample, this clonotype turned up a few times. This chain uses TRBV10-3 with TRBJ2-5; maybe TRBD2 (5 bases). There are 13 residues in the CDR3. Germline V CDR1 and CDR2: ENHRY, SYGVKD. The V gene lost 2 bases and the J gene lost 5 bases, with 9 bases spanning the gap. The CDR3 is CAISEALAETQYF. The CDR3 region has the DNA TGTGCCATCAGTGAGGCATTAGCGGAGACCCAGTACTTC.